A single sample is the source of the 16 T cell receptor beta chains below, sequenced in a study of beta chain features in type 1 diabetes (dated by TCRdb to 2016 to 2018). What the study reported, not specific to this receptor: A moderate but significant shortening of TCRB CDR3 length was observed in type 1 diabetes patients in all four CD4+ subsets.

The protocol used for the library was the immunoSEQ multiplex PCR assay. The entire isolated RNA was reverse transcribed using the High Capacity cDNA Reverse Transcription Kit, and thus expressed TCRB transcripts were sequenced. Held by TCRdb, this immuneACCESS table contains in-frame sequences only and omits some clones. Under half of the omission traces to an unresolved V gene where checked; the cause of the rest is unknown. The sample table lists nearly 700,000 clones, around an eighth of them with a count of one. Of the sample, approximately 0.022% is held by the ten largest clones. No antigen is known for these receptors. Sequenced input: naive CD4+ T cells from blood. The cell subset or site label here, explained by the study, means: true naive CD4+ T cells. These receptors were obtained from a man aged 18 to 29 with type 1 diabetes.

The chain couples TRBV5-4 to TRBJ1-1; D is unresolved. Trimming left V 1 base short and J 2 bases short, with 9 bases between. Per germline, CDR1 SGHNT and CDR2 YYREEE (reference sequence). CDR3 length equals 14 residues. CDR3 coding DNA: TGTGCCAGCAGCTTGCTCTGGGCTAACACTGAAGCTTTCTTT. Its protein product is CASSLLWANTEAFF.

The rearrangement joins TRBV27 to TRBJ2-4; no firm D call. The CDR3 is 16 residues long. Trimming removed 6 bases from V and 0 bases from J, with 15 bases in between. Per germline, CDR1 MNHEY and CDR2 SMNVEV (reference sequence). The CDR3 protein is CASSKASSPAKNIQYF. DNA of the CDR3: TGTGCCAGCAGCAAAGCGAGCTCCCCAGCCAAAAACATTCAGTACTTC.

This sequence joins TRBV28 and TRBJ2-7; D not certain. V was pared by 5 bases and J by 2 bases, with 10 bases between. Germline V gene lookup returns CDR1 MDHEN and CDR2 SYDVKM. The CDR3 length is 13 residues. The CDR3 loop reads CASSPLTPYEQYF. Written as DNA, the CDR3 is TGTGCCAGCAGTCCCTTAACCCCCTACGAGCAGTACTTC.

In its sample, this clone was seen a few times. The chain joins TRBV7-9 to TRBJ1-3; 8 nucleotides agree with TRBD1. Germline CDR1 and CDR2: SEHNR and FQNEAQ (reference sequence). Trimming cost V 5 bases and J 8 bases; bases outside gene matches: 5. The CDR3 sequence is 13 residues long. For the CDR3, the DNA is TGTGCCAGCAGCCTGGACAGGGCGGACACCATATATTTT. Its translation is CASSLDRADTIYF.

The sample holds a few counts of this clone. The chain carries TRBV5-1 and TRBJ2-7, with a possible D match to TRBD1 (5 bases). V was pared by 0 bases and J by 3 bases, with 7 bases between. The CDR3 extends over 13 amino acids. The germline V gene has CDR1 SGHRS and CDR2 YFSETQ. CDR3 nucleotide sequence: TGCGCCAGCAGCTTGGGACAGTACTACGAGCAGTACTTC. It yields the protein CASSLGQYYEQYF.

This rearrangement joins TRBV29-1 to TRBJ2-1, with 7 bases that match TRBD2. In germline, CDR1 is SQVTM, CDR2 ANQGSEA. Losses at the gene ends were 7 bases for V and 10 bases for J; bases not matched to a gene: 16. The CDR3 is made up of 14 amino acids. This CDR3 reads CSAGQNSARGEQFF. As DNA, the CDR3 is TGCAGCGCAGGCCAAAATTCTGCGCGGGGGGAGCAGTTCTTC.

Of note for this clone: Other DNA sequences of this sample code for an identical CDR3. This chain joins TRBV5-1 and TRBJ2-5; D not certain. CDR3 length equals 13 residues. V shed 0 bases and J shed 1 base, with 4 bases lying between them. The V gene's germline CDR1 is SGHRS and CDR2 YFSETQ. The CDR3 loop is CASSLAFQETQYF. The CDR3 DNA follows: TGCGCCAGCAGCTTGGCATTCCAAGAGACCCAGTACTTC.

This clone has only a few counts. The CDR3 nucleotides are TGTGCCAGCAGCCCCACGGGGTACGGGGAGCTGTTTTTT. Its translation is CASSPTGYGELFF. The chain has TRBV5-8 and TRBJ2-2; possibly TRBD2 for D (5 bases). This CDR3 contains 13 residues. Trimming took 4 bases from V and 7 from J, leaving 11 bases between them. The germline CDR1 and CDR2 sequences are SGHTS and YDEGEE. Combining the CDR3 with reference TRBV5-8 and TRBJ2-2 gives the whole variable domain EAGVTQSPTHLIKTRGQQATLRCSPISGHTSVYWYQQALGLGLQFLLWYDEGEERNRGNFPPRFSGRQFPNYSSELNVNALELEDSALYLCASSPTGYGELFFGEGSRLTVL.

The rearrangement uses TRBV30 and TRBJ2-1; D is tentatively TRBD1 or TRBD2 (7 bases each). CDR1 and CDR2 from the germline V gene are GTSNPN and SVGIG (reference sequence). CDR3 size: 14 residues. The germline V and J ends were trimmed by 1 base and 13 bases, with 20 bases remaining between them. The DNA for the CDR3 is TGTGCCTGGAGTGAAGGGGGCAAAGGGAGGGAACAGTTCTTC. Its translation is CAWSEGGKGREQFF.

In this sample, this clone turned up a few times. This rearrangement joins TRBV19 to TRBJ1-2; D remains unclear. CDR1 and CDR2 from the germline V gene are LNHDA and SQIVND (reference sequence). The CDR3 loop spans 14 amino acids. Trimming pared 3 bases from V and 5 bases from J, leaving 13 bases between. CDR3 nucleotide sequence: TGTGCCAGTAGTATCCAGAGCGCGAAATATGGCTACACCTTC. Translated: CASSIQSAKYGYTF.

In its sample, this clone was seen a few times. The chain couples TRBV18 to TRBJ1-5, with D perhaps matching TRBD1 (5 bases). Deletions cut 6 bases from V and 2 bases from J, with 11 bases between. Germline V gene data show CDR1 as KGHSH and CDR2 as LQKENI. The CDR3 spans 14 residues. CDR3 residues: CASSAGEGNQPQHF. CDR3 nucleotides: TGTGCCAGCTCCGCGGGGGAGGGCAATCAGCCCCAGCATTTT.

The V and J genes are TRBV7-2 and TRBJ1-4; TRBD1 agrees at 9 bases. The J segment lost 12 bases and the V segment lost 5 bases, leaving 7 bases of the junction unmatched. The germline V gene encodes CDR1 SGHTA and CDR2 FQGNSA. The CDR3 loop spans 13 amino acids. CDR3 region: CASSLGTGYELFF. The CDR3 region has the DNA TGTGCCAGCAGCCTTGGGACAGGGTATGAACTGTTTTTT. The whole variable domain, filled in from reference TRBV7-2 and TRBJ1-4, reads GAGVSQSPSNKVTEKGKDVELRCDPISGHTALYWYRQSLGQGLEFLIYFQGNSAPDKSGLPSDRFSAERTGGSVSTLTIQRTQQEDSAVYLCASSLGTGYELFFGSGTQLSVL.

In the case of this clone: This same CDR3 is encoded by further DNA sequences in the sample. V usage is TRBV28 and J usage is TRBJ1-2, with no clear D. The CDR3 spans 12 residues. The germline V gene encodes CDR1 MDHEN and CDR2 SYDVKM. Trimming took off 5 bases at V and 0 bases at J, with 4 bases between the two ends. The CDR3 loop reads CASSLANYGYTF. CDR3 sequence (DNA): TGTGCCAGCAGTCTGGCTAACTATGGCTACACCTTC.

This clone was counted only a few times. V and J are TRBV7-2 and TRBJ2-7, with no clear D. Trimming pared 5 bases from V and 2 bases from J, leaving 7 bases between. Germline assignment: CDR1 SGHTA and CDR2 FQGNSA. The CDR3 is made up of 12 amino acids. CDR3 DNA: TGTGCCAGCAGCCCAGAGCCCTACGAGCAGTACTTC. As protein: CASSPEPYEQYF.

This clone was observed a few times. The rearrangement uses TRBV29-1 and TRBJ1-4; D remains unclear. V was pared by 3 bases and J by 2 bases, with 7 bases between. Germline V lookup: CDR1 SQVTM, CDR2 ANQGSEA. The length of the CDR3 is 13 residues. The CDR3 DNA is TGCAGCGTTGATTCGGGGACTAATGAAAAACTGTTTTTT. It codes for CSVDSGTNEKLFF.

The rearrangement joins TRBV30 to TRBJ1-5; 7 bases fit TRBD1. The V gene end was trimmed by 4 bases and the J gene end by 15 bases; junction bases not matched to a gene: 12. Germline CDR1 and CDR2: GTSNPN and SVGIG (reference sequence). The CDR3 contains 12 residues. The CDR3 reads CAWKGDSVALHF. DNA of the CDR3: TGTGCCTGGAAAGGGGACAGCGTCGCCCTGCATTTT.